The clone carrying this T cell receptor (beta chain) was seen a handful of times. CDR1 MRHNA and CDR2 SNTAGT come from the germline V gene. V gave up 6 bases and J gave up 11 bases, with 14 bases separating them. This CDR3 contains 13 residues. The protocol was immunoSEQ multiplex PCR, while the TCRdb copy is restricted to in-frame clones and leaves out a portion. The sample records fewer than 20,000 clones, roughly 79% being singletons. The data derive from a study of tumor-infiltrating lymphocytes in localized non-small cell lung cancer. Across the study: From each patient, both tumor and uninvolved lung, non-adjacent to tumor, were sampled.

The sample comprised lung tumor tissue. The clonotype comes from a human donor with non-small cell lung cancer. This rearrangement joins TRBV6-4 to TRBJ1-6; D possibly corresponds to TRBD1 (5 bases). In DNA form, the CDR3 reads TGTGCCAGCAGAGCCACAGGACGCGCACCCCTCCACTTT. It translates to CASRATGRAPLHF.